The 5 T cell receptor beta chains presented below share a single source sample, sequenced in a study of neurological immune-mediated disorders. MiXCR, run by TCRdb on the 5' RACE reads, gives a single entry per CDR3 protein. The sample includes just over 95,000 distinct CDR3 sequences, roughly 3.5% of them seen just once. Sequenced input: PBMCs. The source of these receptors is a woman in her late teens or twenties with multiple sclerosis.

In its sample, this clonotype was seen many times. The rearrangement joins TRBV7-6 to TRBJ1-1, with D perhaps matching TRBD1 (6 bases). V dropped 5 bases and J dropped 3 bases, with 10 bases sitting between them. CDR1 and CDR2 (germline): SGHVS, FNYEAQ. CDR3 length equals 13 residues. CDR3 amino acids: CASSIKGDTEAFF. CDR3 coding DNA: TGTGCCAGCAGCATTAAGGGGGACACTGAAGCTTTCTTT.

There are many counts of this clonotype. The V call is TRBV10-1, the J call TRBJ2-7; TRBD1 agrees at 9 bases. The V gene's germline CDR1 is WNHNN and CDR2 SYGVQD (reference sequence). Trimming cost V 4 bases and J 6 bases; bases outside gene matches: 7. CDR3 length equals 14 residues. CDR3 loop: CASSVRTGVGEQYF. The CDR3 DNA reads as TGCGCCAGCAGTGTCCGGACAGGGGTAGGCGAGCAGTACTTC.

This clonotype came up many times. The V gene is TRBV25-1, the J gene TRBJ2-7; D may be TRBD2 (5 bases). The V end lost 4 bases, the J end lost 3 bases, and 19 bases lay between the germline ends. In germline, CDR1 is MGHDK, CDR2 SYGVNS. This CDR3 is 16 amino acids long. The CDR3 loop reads CASSGYELAGYYEQYF. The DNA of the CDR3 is TGTGCCAGCAGTGGCTACGAGCTCGCGGGCTACTACGAGCAGTACTTC.

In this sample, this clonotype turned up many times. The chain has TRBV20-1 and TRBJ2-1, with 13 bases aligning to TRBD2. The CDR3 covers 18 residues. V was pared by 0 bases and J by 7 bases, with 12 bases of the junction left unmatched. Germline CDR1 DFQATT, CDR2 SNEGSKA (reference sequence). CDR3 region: CSARDLVGLAGVYNEQFF. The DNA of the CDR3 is TGCAGTGCTAGAGATCTGGTTGGACTAGCGGGAGTTTATAATGAGCAGTTCTTC.

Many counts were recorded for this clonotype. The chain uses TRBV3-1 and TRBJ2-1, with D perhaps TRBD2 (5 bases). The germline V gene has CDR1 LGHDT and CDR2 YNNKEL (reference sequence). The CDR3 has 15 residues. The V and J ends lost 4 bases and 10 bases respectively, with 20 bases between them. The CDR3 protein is CASSPNDYVRPEQFF. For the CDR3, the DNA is TGTGCCAGCAGCCCAAATGACTATGTGAGGCCCGAGCAGTTCTTC.